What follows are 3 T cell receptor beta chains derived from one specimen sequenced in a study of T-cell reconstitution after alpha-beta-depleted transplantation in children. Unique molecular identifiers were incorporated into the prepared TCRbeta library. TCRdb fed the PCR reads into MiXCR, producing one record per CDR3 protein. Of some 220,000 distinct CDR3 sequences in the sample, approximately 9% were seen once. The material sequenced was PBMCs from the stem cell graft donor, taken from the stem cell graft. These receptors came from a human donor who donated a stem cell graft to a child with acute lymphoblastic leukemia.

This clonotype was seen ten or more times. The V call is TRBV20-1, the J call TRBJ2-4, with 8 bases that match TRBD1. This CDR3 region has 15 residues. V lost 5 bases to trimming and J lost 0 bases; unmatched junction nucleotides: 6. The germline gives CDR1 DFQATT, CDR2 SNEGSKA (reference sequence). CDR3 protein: CSAYRGSTAKNIQYF. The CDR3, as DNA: TGCAGTGCTTACAGGGGGAGTACAGCCAAAAACATTCAGTACTTC.

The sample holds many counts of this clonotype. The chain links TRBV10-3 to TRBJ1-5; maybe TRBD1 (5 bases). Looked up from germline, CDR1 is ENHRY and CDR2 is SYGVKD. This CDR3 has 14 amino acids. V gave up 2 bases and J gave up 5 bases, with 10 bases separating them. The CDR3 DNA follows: TGTGCCATCAGTGAGCAGGGATTGGATCAGCCCCAGCATTTT. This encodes CAISEQGLDQPQHF.

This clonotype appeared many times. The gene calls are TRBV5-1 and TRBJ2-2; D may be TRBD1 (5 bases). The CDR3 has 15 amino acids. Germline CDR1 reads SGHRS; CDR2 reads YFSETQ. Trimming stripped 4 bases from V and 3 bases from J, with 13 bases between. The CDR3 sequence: CASSPTGGDTGELFF. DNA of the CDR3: TGCGCCAGCAGCCCCACAGGTGGGGACACCGGGGAGCTGTTTTTT.